This is a list of T cell receptor beta chains from one sample in a study of metastatic and nonmetastatic thyroid tumors. TCRdb ran MiXCR on the PCR reads. The data show 15,000 to 20,000 clones, around 25% seen once. What was sequenced was adjacent normal tissue. The receptors originated from a female donor with papillary thyroid cancer or a benign thyroid nodule (not recorded which). Some clones in this sample may be carry-over from other donors' samples. Both conserved end residues are part of each CDR3. Each record gives: V gene, CDR3 protein.

v_gene: TRBV2
CDR3aa: CASKGQGNEKLFF

v_gene: TRBV7-9
CDR3aa: CASTPRSAVTYEQYF

v_gene: TRBV2
CDR3aa: CASKTRPTDTQYF

v_gene: TRBV11-2
CDR3aa: CASSLDLGGKQFF

v_gene: TRBV27
CDR3aa: CASSLGLAGQETQYF

v_gene: TRBV6-2/TRBV6-3
CDR3aa: CASRRSGWNTEAFF

v_gene: TRBV11-3
CDR3aa: CASSSADRTYEQYF

v_gene: TRBV7-3
CDR3aa: CASSRDRVNTEAFF

v_gene: TRBV19
CDR3aa: CASDYTGLNQPQHF

v_gene: TRBV29-1
CDR3aa: CSDTETGSNYGYTF

v_gene: TRBV2
CDR3aa: CASSEDRRDEKLFF

v_gene: TRBV7-2
CDR3aa: CASSSRDYYEQYF

v_gene: TRBV6-2/TRBV6-3
CDR3aa: CASSWTTAYEQYF